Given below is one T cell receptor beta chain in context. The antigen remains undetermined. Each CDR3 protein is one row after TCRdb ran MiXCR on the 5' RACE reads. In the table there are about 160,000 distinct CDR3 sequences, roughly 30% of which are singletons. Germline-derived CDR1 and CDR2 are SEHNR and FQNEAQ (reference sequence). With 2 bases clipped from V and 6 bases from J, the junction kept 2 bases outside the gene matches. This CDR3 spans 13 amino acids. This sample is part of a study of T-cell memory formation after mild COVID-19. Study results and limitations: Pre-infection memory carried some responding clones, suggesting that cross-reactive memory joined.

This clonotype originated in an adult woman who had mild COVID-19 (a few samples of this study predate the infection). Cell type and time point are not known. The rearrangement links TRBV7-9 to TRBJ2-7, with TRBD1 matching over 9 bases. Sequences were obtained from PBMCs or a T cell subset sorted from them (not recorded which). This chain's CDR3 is CASSLMTGGEQYF. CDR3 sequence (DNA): TGTGCCAGCAGCTTAATGACAGGGGGCGAGCAGTACTTC.